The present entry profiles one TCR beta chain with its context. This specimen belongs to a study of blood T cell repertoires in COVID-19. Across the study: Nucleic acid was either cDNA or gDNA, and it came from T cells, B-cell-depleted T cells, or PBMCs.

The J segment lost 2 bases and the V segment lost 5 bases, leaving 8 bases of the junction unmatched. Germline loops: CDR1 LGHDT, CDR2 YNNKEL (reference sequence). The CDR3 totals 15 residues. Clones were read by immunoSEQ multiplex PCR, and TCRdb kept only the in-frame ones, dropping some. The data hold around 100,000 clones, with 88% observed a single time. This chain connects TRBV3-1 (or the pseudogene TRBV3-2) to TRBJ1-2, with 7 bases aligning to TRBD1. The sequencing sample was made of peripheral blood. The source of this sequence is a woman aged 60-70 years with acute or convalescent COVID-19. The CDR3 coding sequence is TGTGCCAGCAGCACGCGAGACAGGGCCAACTATGGCTACACCTTC. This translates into CASSTRDRANYGYTF.